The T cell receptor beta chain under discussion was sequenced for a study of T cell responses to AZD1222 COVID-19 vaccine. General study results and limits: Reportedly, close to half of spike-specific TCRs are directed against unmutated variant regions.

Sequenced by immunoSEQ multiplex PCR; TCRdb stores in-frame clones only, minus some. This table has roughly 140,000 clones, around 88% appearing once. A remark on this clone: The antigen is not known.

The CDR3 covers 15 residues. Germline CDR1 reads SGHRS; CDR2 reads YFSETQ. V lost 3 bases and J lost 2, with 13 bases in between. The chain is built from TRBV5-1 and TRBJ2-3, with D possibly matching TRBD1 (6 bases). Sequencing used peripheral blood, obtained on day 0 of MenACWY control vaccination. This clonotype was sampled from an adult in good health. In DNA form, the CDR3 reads TGCGCCAGCAGCTCCCGCCAGGGGAACACAGATACGCAGTATTTT. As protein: CASSSRQGNTDTQYF.